This TCR beta chain was sequenced during a study of cytomegalovirus exposure and HLA in healthy donors (dated by TCRdb to about 2017). Regarding the complete study: The 666 repertoires of the first cohort and the 120 validation repertoires were produced on the same platform, according to a later analysis. The study was designed to test whether signatures of past pathogen exposure could be identified by cataloging public T cell receptors. Along with the approximately 650-subject first cohort, a separate validation cohort of about 110 different subjects was used. To predict cytomegalovirus infection status, the study brought together high-throughput TCR immunosequencing, statistical association of individual TCRs with disease status, and machine learning.

Findings and caveats that apply to the study as a whole: The classifier was reported to diagnose cytomegalovirus status with high specificity and sensitivity in both the original and validation cohorts. While some public TCRs were present in many individuals, most TCR sequences turned up only very rarely across donors. A later analysis lacked HLA typing for the validation cohort, so it scored co-occurrence in that cohort across all 110 or so repertoires. A total of 150 to 200 TCR beta chains were listed by the study as associated with cytomegalovirus. In vitro tests confirmed that a few of the cytomegalovirus-associated TCR beta chains recognize cytomegalovirus antigens. In a later analysis, TCRs clustered in the first cohort were found to also tend to co-occur in the 110 or so validation repertoires, with roughly 93% of cluster scores above 0. The authors suggested that the approach could potentially be generalized to other disease states and immunological phenotypes.

Library generation was performed with the immunoSEQ multiplex PCR assay. The original methods were these. A statistical classification framework was developed to diagnose cytomegalovirus status using the catalog of TCR beta chain sequences. TCRdb re-hosts the immuneACCESS table, in-frame sequences only. Its copies lack some clones; in the studies checked, an unresolved V gene accounts for under half of them, and the cause for the rest is not known. For V, J and clone size, that table is used; D and trimming come from the DNA. This sample lists nearly 110,000 clones; about nine tenths were detected once. The ten biggest clones cover 1.5% to 2% of the sample. The donors belonged to the validation cohort of approximately 130 subjects, which was separate from the approximately 700-subject first cohort. The CDR3, cysteine through phenylalanine, is 15 amino acids long. The sequence is cut down to CDR3 DNA, 45 bases in frame from base 1. Here V drops 2 bases and J drops 8 bases, and the junction holds 4 bases not matched to any gene. CDR1 MNHNS and CDR2 SASEGT were looked up in the germline V gene.

Note on this clone: Its specific antigen is unknown. Qualities for individual bases were not recorded, and no much larger clone is one base off.

Recombination joined TRBV6-1 with TRBJ2-1; 12 middle bases align to TRBD2. The sequence was obtained from a woman in her late teens or twenties in good health and CMV-seropositive. Sequences were obtained from PBMCs. The CDR3: CASSESSGGAYEQFF. Read as DNA, the sequence is TGTGCCAGCAGTGAATCTAGCGGGGGGGCCTATGAGCAGTTCTTC.